This entry concerns a single T cell receptor (beta chain). Its specificity is unknown. This entry belongs to a study of prognosis after radiotherapy for stage I lung cancer. Study-wide findings and caveats: Unique TCR clone counts were lower following stereotactic body radiation therapy (median roughly 9,900 versus 7,200). The study left the tumor specificity of the expanded TCR clones undetermined. Differences in TRBV and TRBJ gene usage were reportedly observed between patients with and without metastases.

From genomic DNA, TCR beta CDR3 was amplified by two-round multiplex PCR. Amplification during the initial PCR round employed primers specific to each TRBV and TRBJ gene. TCRdb re-analysed the multiplex PCR reads in MiXCR, keeping a single row per CDR3 protein. The sample holds around 30,000 distinct CDR3 sequences, 25% to 40% seen once. This CDR3 spans 16 amino acids. Unmatched junction bases numbered 18, after V lost 8 bases and J lost 9 bases. Germline CDR1 reads MNHEY; CDR2 reads SMNVEV (reference sequence). The specimen was PBMCs, collected before or after stereotactic body radiation therapy (not recorded which). The clonotype originates from a donor over 45 with non-small cell lung cancer. The V call is TRBV27, the J call TRBJ2-1; 8 positions agree with TRBD1. The CDR3 DNA reads TGTGCCAGCCGCACGGGGAGGACAGGGTTTGCGGTTGAGCAGTTCTTC. This encodes CASRTGRTGFAVEQFF.